The 9 T cell receptor beta chains reported below all come from one sample, sequenced in a study of blood T cells in healthy people across ages. PCR was performed a second time for roughly 6 to 12 cycles using a sample-barcoded 5' primer and a J-beta primer mix. Each CDR3 protein gets one entry after TCRdb re-called the 5' RACE reads with MiXCR. The table has 1.5 million to 2 million distinct CDR3 sequences, more than 35% seen once; the top ten hold approximately 22%. The sequenced material came from blood. These receptors came from a human donor in good health.

This clonotype was seen a few times. The chain uses TRBV12-3 or TRBV12-4 and TRBJ2-7; 7 bases align to TRBD1. Unmatched junction bases numbered 5, after V lost 3 bases and J lost 0 bases. The CDR3 loop spans 15 amino acids. Here the CDR3 reads CASSLGDSVSYEQYF. DNA for the CDR3: TGTGCCAGCAGTTTGGGGGACAGCGTCTCCTACGAGCAGTACTTC.

The genes are TRBV28 and TRBJ1-4, with TRBD1 matching 7 bases. Germline V gene sequence: CDR1 MDHEN, CDR2 SYDVKM. The CDR3 consists of 15 residues. J gave up 5 bases and V 9 bases, and 12 bases lay outside the gene matches. This chain's CDR3 is CASRLLGQINEKLFF. The DNA for the CDR3 is TGTGCCAGTAGGCTGTTGGGACAGATAAATGAAAAACTGTTTTTT.

This clonotype was counted only a few times. The chain couples TRBV20-1 to TRBJ2-7, with no clear D. The V end was cut by 5 bases, the J end by 3 bases, with 14 bases between. This CDR3 has 13 amino acids. The germline V gene encodes CDR1 DFQATT and CDR2 SNEGSKA (reference sequence). The CDR3 region is CSAPSLDRYEQYF. The CDR3 nucleotides read TGCAGTGCTCCTAGTCTAGACCGCTACGAGCAGTACTTC.

The CDR3: CASSSRPGEGYEQYF. The CDR3 nucleotides are TGTGCCAGCAGCTCCAGGCCCGGAGAAGGCTACGAGCAGTACTTC. This chain links TRBV7-2 with TRBJ2-4; no definite D call. TRBJ2-7 matches the DNA end more closely, so the J call is doubtful. CDR3 length equals 15 residues. CDR1 is SGHTA and CDR2 is FQGNSA in the germline V gene.

This clonotype was counted at least ten times. This chain joins TRBV5-1 and TRBJ2-3; the match to TRBD1 covers 7 bases. V gave up 2 bases and J gave up 1 base; unmatched junction bases: 4. This CDR3 spans 15 amino acids. The germline gives CDR1 SGHRS, CDR2 YFSETQ. The CDR3 reads CASSLQGSGTDTQYF. For the CDR3, the DNA is TGCGCCAGCAGCTTACAGGGGAGTGGCACAGATACGCAGTATTTT.

This clonotype turned up a few times. V is TRBV14 and J is TRBJ2-5; 7 positions agree with TRBD2. The CDR3 totals 13 residues. J lost 11 bases, V lost 2 bases, and 8 bases had no gene match. Germline V lookup: CDR1 SGHDN, CDR2 FVKESK. Written as DNA, the CDR3 is TGTGCCAGCAGCCAATTAGGAGGGGAGGGGCAGTACTTC. It specifies CASSQLGGEGQYF.

In its sample, this clonotype was seen a few times. The chain recombines TRBV2 with TRBJ2-7, with a weak D call TRBD1 (6 bases). The CDR3 sequence is 16 residues long. Between the trimmed V and J ends, which lost 6 bases and 1 base, there was a span of 19 bases. Germline CDR1 reads SNHLY; CDR2 reads FYNNEI. The CDR3 nucleotides read TGTGCCAGCAGAAAAAGGACAGCTCAATTTTCCTACGAGCAGTACTTC. This encodes CASRKRTAQFSYEQYF.

In its sample, this clonotype was seen a few times. The gene calls are TRBV6-2 or TRBV6-3 and TRBJ2-7; tentatively, D is TRBD2 (6 bases). V lost 3 bases to trimming and J lost 6 bases, with 15 bases between them. The length of the CDR3 is 14 residues. CDR1 is MNHEY and CDR2 is SVGEGT in the germline V gene. CDR3 coding DNA: TGTGCCAGCAGTTATGGGACGGGGGATGGCGAGCAGTACTTC. Protein product: CASSYGTGDGEQYF.

The rearrangement joins TRBV6-2 or TRBV6-3 to TRBJ1-2; 7 bases are shared with TRBD1. CDR3 length: 15 residues. CDR1 and CDR2 from the germline V gene are MNHEY and SVGEGT. Germline trimming cut 2 bases from V and 7 bases from J; bases unmatched to any gene: 10. The CDR3 protein is CASSYHQGTVSGYTF. CDR3 nucleotide sequence: TGTGCCAGCAGTTACCACCAAGGGACAGTCTCTGGCTACACCTTC.